Shown below are 15 T cell receptor beta chains from a single sample sequenced in a study of lymphopenia after photon versus proton radiotherapy. Sequenced by immunoSEQ multiplex PCR; TCRdb stores in-frame clones only, minus some. The sample contains 30,000 to 35,000 clones, nearly 90% of which appear only once. Sequenced material: peripheral blood, taken from a patient treated with proton-based radiotherapy. The receptors originated from a woman in her 70s with pancreatic cancer. Some clones in this sample may be carry-over from other donors' samples.

This chain links TRBV5-6 with TRBJ1-2, with D tentatively TRBD1 (5 bases). Trimming took off 3 bases at V and 6 bases at J, with 12 bases between the two ends. The length of the CDR3 is 13 residues. Per the germline V gene, CDR1 is SGHDT and CDR2 is YYEEEE. CDR3 loop: CASSSVGGDGYTF. The CDR3 nucleotides are TGTGCCAGCAGCTCGGTCGGAGGGGATGGCTACACCTTC.

V usage is TRBV5-4 and J usage is TRBJ2-7; no reliable D call. The CDR3 length is 12 residues. Germline values: CDR1 SGHNT, CDR2 YYREEE (reference sequence). V was pared by 1 base and J by 2 bases, with 4 bases between. In nucleotides, the CDR3 is TGTGCCAGCAGCTTGCCCCCCTACGAGCAGTACTTC. Translated, it gives CASSLPPYEQYF.

The chain has TRBV5-6 and TRBJ1-2; 7 nucleotides align to TRBD1. CDR1 SGHDT and CDR2 YYEEEE come from the germline V gene. The CDR3 is 15 residues long. V lost 3 bases to trimming and J lost 2 bases; unmatched junction nucleotides: 7. CDR3 protein: CASSSPGTVNYGYTF. The CDR3 nucleotides read TGTGCCAGCAGCTCCCCCGGGACAGTAAACTATGGCTACACCTTC.

The chain combines TRBV5-1 with TRBJ1-4; perhaps TRBD1 as D (5 bases). Deletions cut 3 bases from V and 8 bases from J, with 20 bases between. Germline V CDR1 and CDR2: SGHRS, YFSETQ. The CDR3 consists of 16 residues. The CDR3 bases are TGCGCCAGCAGCTCGGGGCGGAGCGAGACAGTCGAAAAACTGTTTTTT. Translation: CASSSGRSETVEKLFF. Supplemented by reference TRBV5-1 and TRBJ1-4, the full variable domain reads KAGVTQTPRYLIKTRGQQVTLSCSPISGHRSVSWYQQTPGQGLQFLFEYFSETQRNKGNFPGRFSGRQFSNSRSEMNVSTLELGDSALYLCASSSGRSETVEKLFFGSGTQLSVL.

The rearrangement joins TRBV29-1 to TRBJ2-3, with D unresolved. Trimming removed 6 bases from V and 6 bases from J, with 10 bases in between. The CDR3 length is 11 residues. Germline assignment: CDR1 SQVTM and CDR2 ANQGSEA. The CDR3 DNA reads as TGCAGCGTGTTCGATCTGGATACGCAGTATTTT. Residues: CSVFDLDTQYF.

The chain is built from TRBV4-3 and TRBJ2-1; 15 positions match TRBD2. CDR3 length: 19 amino acids. CDR1 and CDR2 (germline): LGHNA, YSLEER. V gave up 4 bases and J gave up 5 bases; unmatched junction bases: 12. Here the CDR3 DNA reads TGCGCCAGCAGCCGGAGGACTAGCGGGAGGGGTGGTTCGGACAATGAGCAGTTCTTC. It codes for CASSRRTSGRGGSDNEQFF.

The chain couples TRBV9 to TRBJ1-2; tentatively, D is TRBD1 (5 bases). There are 14 residues in the CDR3. With 0 bases removed from V and 2 bases from J, the gap between germline ends came to 8 bases. Germline V gene sequence: CDR1 SGDLS, CDR2 YYNGEE. CDR3 region: CASSVERQNYGYTF. For the CDR3, the DNA is TGTGCCAGCAGCGTAGAGAGACAGAACTATGGCTACACCTTC.

This rearrangement joins TRBV5-6 to TRBJ1-3; the D is unclear. CDR1 and CDR2 from the germline V gene are SGHDT and YYEEEE. This CDR3 has 14 amino acids. V lost 0 bases and J lost 4, with 8 bases in between. CDR3 sequence (DNA): TGTGCCAGCAGCTTGGAAAGAAGGGGAAACACCATATATTTT. Its translation: CASSLERRGNTIYF.

V gene TRBV7-9 combines with J gene TRBJ2-7; weak D call: TRBD2 (6 bases). The CDR3 spans 15 residues. Trimming took off 6 bases at V and 2 bases at J, with 17 bases between the two ends. Germline V CDR1 and CDR2: SEHNR, FQNEAQ (reference sequence). The CDR3 here is CASSPGVQVTYEQYF. The CDR3 nucleotides read TGTGCCAGCAGTCCGGGGGTGCAGGTTACCTACGAGCAGTACTTC.

The J gene is TRBJ2-3, the V gene TRBV6-1, with D possibly being TRBD2 (6 bases). Trimming left V 6 bases short and J 1 base short, with 14 bases between. Looked up from germline, CDR1 is MNHNS and CDR2 is SASEGT. The CDR3 consists of 15 residues. Here the CDR3 reads CASSKLAERTDTQYF. The CDR3 nucleotides are TGTGCCAGCAGCAAACTAGCAGAACGCACAGATACGCAGTATTTT.

This chain links TRBV7-9 with TRBJ2-3, with D unclear. Trimming removed 5 bases from V and 3 bases from J, with 12 bases in between. From germline, CDR1 is SEHNR and CDR2 FQNEAQ (reference sequence). There are 14 residues in the CDR3. The CDR3 sequence: CASSGLPPTDTQYF. In DNA form, the CDR3 reads TGTGCCAGCAGCGGCCTCCCCCCGACAGATACGCAGTATTTT.

The rearrangement uses TRBV6-5 and TRBJ1-2; 9 nucleotides agree with TRBD1. CDR3 length: 14 residues. Trimming took 0 bases from V and 6 from J; bases not matched to a gene: 2. The germline CDR1 and CDR2 sequences are MNHEY and SVGAGI. This CDR3 is CASSYSRQGDGYTF. For the CDR3, the DNA is TGTGCCAGCAGTTACTCCCGACAGGGGGATGGCTACACCTTC.

V and J are TRBV7-8 and TRBJ2-3, with 11 nucleotides matching TRBD2. The V gene's germline CDR1 is SGHVS and CDR2 FQNEAQ. V was pared by 0 bases and J by 6 bases, with 5 bases of the junction left unmatched. The CDR3 runs to 16 residues. CDR3 loop: CASSLATSGTEDTQYF. In DNA form, the CDR3 reads TGTGCCAGCAGCTTAGCGACTAGCGGGACCGAGGATACGCAGTATTTT.

Here the CDR3 reads CASSLTGQGGAYEQYF. In nucleotides, the CDR3 is TGCGCCAGCAGCTTGACCGGACAGGGTGGGGCCTACGAGCAGTACTTC. V and J are TRBV5-1 and TRBJ2-7; 8 positions agree with TRBD1. V lost 1 base, J lost 2 bases, and 8 bases stayed unmatched. Germline loops: CDR1 SGHRS, CDR2 YFSETQ. This CDR3 is built from 16 residues.

The V gene is TRBV2, the J gene TRBJ1-5, with unresolved D. Trimming stripped 6 bases from V and 0 bases from J, with 6 bases between. The CDR3 has 13 residues. The germline V gene encodes CDR1 SNHLY and CDR2 FYNNEI. The CDR3 nucleotides read TGTGCCAGCAGCACAGCTAGCAATCAGCCCCAGCATTTT. Residues: CASSTASNQPQHF.